This entry lists 25 T cell receptor beta chains sequenced from one sample in a study of blood T cell repertoires in COVID-19 (dated by TCRdb to 2018 to 2021). Libraries were made using the immunoSEQ multiplex PCR assay. TCRdb retrieved this table from immuneACCESS and kept in-frame rearrangements only. Not all clones are present; in checked studies, unresolved V genes account for under half, and no reason is known for the remainder. The sample table lists roughly 120,000 clones, about 85% of them with a count of one. Jointly, the top ten make up about a tenth of the sample. Sequencing was performed on peripheral blood. The receptors shown here come from a man older than 75 with acute or convalescent COVID-19.

V usage is TRBV21-1 and J usage is TRBJ1-5. TRBV21-1 constitutes a pseudogene. CDR3 length equals 16 residues. For the CDR3, the DNA is TGTGCCAGCAGCACATGGGCTGACGGACTCAATCAGCCCCAGCATTTT. Translating gives CASSTWADGLNQPQHF.

The chain has TRBV7-3 and TRBJ1-2, with D perhaps TRBD1 (6 bases). Per the germline V gene, CDR1 is SGHTA and CDR2 is FQGTGA. The V end was cut by 0 bases, the J end by 8 bases, with 13 bases between. The CDR3 is 14 amino acids. CDR3 in DNA: TGTGCCAGCAGCTTAACCACAGGGCGTGTGGGCTACACCTTC. Translation gives CASSLTTGRVGYTF.

V is TRBV28 and J is TRBJ1-1; 7 bases agree with TRBD1. J gave up 6 bases and V 4 bases, and 11 bases lay outside the gene matches. The CDR3 covers 15 residues. From germline, CDR1 is MDHEN and CDR2 SYDVKM. CDR3 DNA: TGTGCCAGCAGTTCCTCACCCCTCGGGACAGCTGAAGCTTTCTTT. Residues: CASSSSPLGTAEAFF.

The genes are TRBV6-5 and TRBJ1-2, with 8 bases that match TRBD1. The V gene end was trimmed by 6 bases and the J gene end by 3 bases; junction bases not matched to a gene: 9. Per germline, CDR1 MNHEY and CDR2 SVGAGI. This CDR3 spans 15 amino acids. The CDR3 DNA is TGTGCCAGCAGAGGACTCGGACAGGGAGACTATGGCTACACCTTC. Its translation is CASRGLGQGDYGYTF.

The chain carries TRBV24-1 and TRBJ1-5; tentatively, D is TRBD1 (6 bases). V was pared by 2 bases and J by 2 bases, with 12 bases between. CDR1 is KGHDR and CDR2 is SFDVKD in the germline V gene. The CDR3 totals 16 residues. The CDR3 DNA sequence: TGTGCCACCAGTGATTCGACACAGGGTGGCAATCAGCCCCAGCATTTT. It codes for CATSDSTQGGNQPQHF.

This clone was observed a handful of times. This sequence joins TRBV12-3 or TRBV12-4 and TRBJ1-3; D gene unclear. CDR3 length equals 11 residues. V was trimmed by 4 bases and J by 4 bases, leaving 2 bases between them. CDR3 loop: CASSSGNTIYF. CDR3 coding DNA: TGTGCCAGCAGTTCAGGAAACACCATATATTTT.

The chain employs TRBV2 and TRBJ2-2; the match to TRBD1 covers 9 bases. This CDR3 comprises 14 residues. V trimming: 4 bases; J trimming: 4 bases; junction bases outside the gene matches: 1. From germline, CDR1 is SNHLY and CDR2 FYNNEI. The CDR3 DNA reads TGTGCCAGCAGTGGGGACAGGGCCACCGGGGAGCTGTTTTTT. It encodes CASSGDRATGELFF.

The chain has TRBV27 and TRBJ2-1; TRBD2 aligns across 14 bases. V trimming: 4 bases; J trimming: 9 bases; junction bases outside the gene matches: 8. Germline assignment: CDR1 MNHEY and CDR2 SMNVEV (reference sequence). The length of the CDR3 is 16 residues. This chain's CDR3 is CASSSRTSGGYGEQFF. DNA for the CDR3: TGTGCCAGCAGTTCGCGGACTAGCGGGGGGTACGGTGAGCAGTTCTTC.

The CDR3 reads CASSLSGGRASGNTIYF. The CDR3 region has the DNA TGCGCCAGCAGCTTGAGCGGGGGCAGGGCCTCTGGAAACACCATATATTTT. This sequence joins TRBV5-1 and TRBJ1-3; tentative D call: TRBD1 (6 bases). This CDR3 has 17 residues. With 1 base removed from V and 0 bases from J, the gap between germline ends came to 14 bases. CDR1 SGHRS and CDR2 YFSETQ come from the germline V gene. Looking up the rest from reference TRBV5-1 and TRBJ1-3 gives the full variable domain: KAGVTQTPRYLIKTRGQQVTLSCSPISGHRSVSWYQQTPGQGLQFLFEYFSETQRNKGNFPGRFSGRQFSNSRSEMNVSTLELGDSALYLCASSLSGGRASGNTIYFGEGSWLTVV.

The genes are TRBV19 and TRBJ1-5, with 8 positions matching TRBD1. Germline lookup yields CDR1 LNHDA and CDR2 SQIVND (reference sequence). The CDR3 is made up of 14 amino acids. The V and J ends lost 4 bases and 4 bases, in that order; junction bases with no gene match: 3. This chain's CDR3 is CASSKGTGNQPQHF. CDR3 sequence (DNA): TGTGCCAGTAGTAAAGGGACAGGTAATCAGCCCCAGCATTTT. Supplemented by reference TRBV19 and TRBJ1-5, the full variable domain reads DGGITQSPKYLFRKEGQNVTLSCEQNLNHDAMYWYRQDPGQGLRLIYYSQIVNDFQKGDIAEGYSVSREKKESFPLTVTSAQKNPTAFYLCASSKGTGNQPQHFGDGTRLSIL.

The chain links TRBV6-5 to TRBJ2-3; 8 bases align to TRBD2. Germline V gives CDR1 MNHEY, CDR2 SVGAGI. The CDR3 totals 16 residues. V lost 2 bases, J lost 3 bases, and 7 bases stayed unmatched. CDR3 nucleotide sequence: TGTGCCAGCAGTTACCCAATAGCGGGGCGGACAGATACGCAGTATTTT. It encodes CASSYPIAGRTDTQYF.

The genes are TRBV5-1 and TRBJ1-5, with no clear D. The V gene's germline CDR1 is SGHRS and CDR2 YFSETQ. The V end lost 4 bases, the J end lost 0 bases, and 5 bases lay between the germline ends. This CDR3 is 13 amino acids long. CDR3 DNA sequence: TGCGCCAGCAGCCACGGTAGCAATCAGCCCCAGCATTTT. It translates to CASSHGSNQPQHF.

The chain has TRBV11-2 and TRBJ1-3; D is ambiguous. Per the germline V gene, CDR1 is SGHAT and CDR2 is FQNNGV. Trimming removed 5 bases at V and 4 bases at J, with 15 bases between. CDR3 size: 15 residues. CDR3: CASSPPLSSGNTIYF. CDR3 sequence (DNA): TGTGCCAGCAGCCCCCCGCTGAGCTCGGGAAACACCATATATTTT.

The chain links TRBV5-1 to TRBJ2-7; no clear D gene. The CDR3 is 16 residues long. Trimming took 0 bases from V and 0 from J, leaving 13 bases between them. The germline V gene encodes CDR1 SGHRS and CDR2 YFSETQ. The CDR3 region is CASSLGAALSSYEQYF. The CDR3 DNA reads TGCGCCAGCAGCTTGGGCGCAGCGTTAAGCTCCTACGAGCAGTACTTC.

This CDR3 is CASRKDPAEVAFF. In DNA form, the CDR3 reads TGTGCCAGCAGAAAAGACCCGGCGGAGGTCGCTTTCTTT. This rearrangement joins TRBV12-3 or TRBV12-4 to TRBJ1-1; D unresolved. V dropped 6 bases and J dropped 11 bases, with 19 bases sitting between them. This CDR3 is built from 13 residues.

The CDR3 is CASSTKVGTEAFF. Written as DNA, the CDR3 is TGTGCCAGCAGCACTAAGGTGGGCACTGAAGCTTTCTTT. The rearrangement joins TRBV7-3 to TRBJ1-1; D is undetermined. CDR1 is SGHTA, CDR2 FQGTGA, per germline. The CDR3 contains 13 residues. V was shortened by 5 bases and J by 4 bases, with 11 bases between the two germline ends.

V gene TRBV6-6 combines with J gene TRBJ1-1; D possibly corresponds to TRBD1 (6 bases). The CDR3 covers 14 residues. V lost 7 bases to trimming and J lost 6 bases, with 18 bases between them. CDR1 and CDR2 from the germline V gene are MNHNY and SVGAGI (reference sequence). In nucleotides, the CDR3 is TGTGCCAGCAAATCGGACAGACTTTCTGCTGAAGCTTTCTTT. This gives the protein CASKSDRLSAEAFF.

The chain uses TRBV11-3 and TRBJ2-7; TRBD2 might be the D (6 bases). The germline CDR1 and CDR2 sequences are SGHNT and YENEEA. The V and J ends lost 3 bases and 2 bases respectively, with 14 bases between them. The CDR3 length is 15 residues. CDR3 bases: TGTGCCAGCAGCTTTAGCGGCAGTGGGACCTACGAGCAGTACTTC. It is translated as CASSFSGSGTYEQYF.

V gene TRBV19 combines with J gene TRBJ1-2; possible D gene TRBD1, 6 bases. Trimming took off 5 bases at V and 0 bases at J, with 10 bases between the two ends. Germline values: CDR1 LNHDA, CDR2 SQIVND (reference sequence). The CDR3 is 14 amino acids. CDR3 region: CASSVQGPNYGYTF. For the CDR3, the DNA is TGTGCCAGTAGTGTACAGGGTCCTAACTATGGCTACACCTTC.

The CDR3 is CAVQGSSYNSPLHF. CDR3 in DNA: TGTGCCGTCCAGGGGAGCTCCTATAATTCACCCCTCCACTTT. This chain links TRBV7-2 with TRBJ1-6; tentatively, D is TRBD1 (6 bases). This CDR3 has 14 residues. V gave up 11 bases and J gave up 0 bases, with 11 bases separating them. In germline, CDR1 is SGHTA, CDR2 FQGNSA. The variable domain in full, with the rest retrieved from reference TRBV7-2 and TRBJ1-6, is GAGVSQSPSNKVTEKGKDVELRCDPISGHTALYWYRQSLGQGLEFLIYFQGNSAPDKSGLPSDRFSAERTGGSVSTLTIQRTQQEDSAVYLCAVQGSSYNSPLHFGNGTRLTVT.

The rearrangement joins TRBV5-1 to TRBJ2-3, with 14 bases matching TRBD2. The CDR3 has 17 residues. The V and J ends lost 5 bases and 6 bases, in that order; junction bases with no gene match: 11. Per the germline V gene, CDR1 is SGHRS and CDR2 is YFSETQ. The CDR3 protein is CASRPPGLAGVTDTQYF. The CDR3 DNA reads TGCGCCAGCAGACCACCGGGACTAGCGGGAGTTACCGATACGCAGTATTTT.

The rearrangement uses TRBV5-1 and TRBJ1-1; D gene ambiguous. Between the trimmed V and J ends, which lost 7 bases and 4 bases, there was a span of 17 bases. CDR1 and CDR2 from the germline V gene are SGHRS and YFSETQ. This CDR3 has 14 amino acids. The CDR3 region has the DNA TGCGCCAGCTACCAGGTGGACTCCTCCACTGAAGCTTTCTTT. This gives the protein CASYQVDSSTEAFF.

J is TRBJ1-2 and V is TRBV27; D remains ambiguous. The CDR3 runs 13 residues. Per germline, CDR1 MNHEY and CDR2 SMNVEV (reference sequence). Trimming stripped 3 bases from V and 4 bases from J, with 9 bases between. The CDR3 sequence is CASSLSRLYGYTF. In nucleotides, the CDR3 is TGTGCCAGCAGTTTGTCCAGACTCTATGGCTACACCTTC.

The rearrangement uses TRBV18 and TRBJ1-1, with D uncertain. Germline values: CDR1 KGHSH, CDR2 LQKENI. The CDR3 is made up of 11 amino acids. Trimming took 7 bases from V and 2 from J, leaving 5 bases between them. In DNA, the CDR3 is TGTGCCAGCTTACTAAACACTGAAGCTTTCTTT. This sequence encodes CASLLNTEAFF.

The chain is built from TRBV27 and TRBJ2-6; D remains unclear. Germline loops: CDR1 MNHEY, CDR2 SMNVEV (reference sequence). Trimming left V 4 bases short and J 2 bases short, with 9 bases between. This CDR3 comprises 15 residues. The CDR3 coding sequence is TGTGCCAGCAGTTCCTTTAATGCTGGGGCCAACGTCCTGACTTTC. This gives the protein CASSSFNAGANVLTF.